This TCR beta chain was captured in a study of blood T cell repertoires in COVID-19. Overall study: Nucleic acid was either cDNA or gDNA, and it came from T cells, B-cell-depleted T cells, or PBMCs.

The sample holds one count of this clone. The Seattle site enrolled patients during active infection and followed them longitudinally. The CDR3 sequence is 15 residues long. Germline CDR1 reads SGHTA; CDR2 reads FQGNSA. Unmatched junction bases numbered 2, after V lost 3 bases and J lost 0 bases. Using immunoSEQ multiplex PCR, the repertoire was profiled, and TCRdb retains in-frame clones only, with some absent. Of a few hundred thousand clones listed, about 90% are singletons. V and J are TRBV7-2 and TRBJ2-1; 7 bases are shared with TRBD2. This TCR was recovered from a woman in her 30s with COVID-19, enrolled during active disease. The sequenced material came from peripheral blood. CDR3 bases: TGTGCCAGCAGCTTGAGCGGGAACTCCTACAATGAGCAGTTCTTC. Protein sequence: CASSLSGNSYNEQFF.